The following is a T cell receptor beta chain sequence with its context. This specimen comes from a study of blood T cell repertoires in COVID-19. Overall study: Acute and convalescent COVID-19 samples came from the United States, Italy and Spain. From T cells, B-cell-depleted T cells, or PBMCs came the material, which was cDNA or gDNA.

The CDR3 length is 15 residues. V shed 1 base and J 3 bases; nucleotides not matched to a gene: 4. CDR1 and CDR2 from the germline V gene are SGHTA and FQGNSA. In the authors' workflow: Reference gene primers were amplified, and this amplification served to estimate nucleated cell counts. TCRdb's table, derived via immunoSEQ multiplex PCR, lists solely in-frame clones and lacks some. V, J and clone size were drawn from that table, and D and trimming were deduced from the DNA. The sample gives 90,000 to 100,000 clones, over 70% of which show up once; roughly 4.4% is in the top ten. The chain is built from TRBV7-2 and TRBJ2-7, with TRBD2 matching over 9 bases. The TCR was taken from a man in his sixties with acute or convalescent COVID-19. Specimen: peripheral blood. Here the CDR3 DNA reads TGTGCCAGCAGCTTAGAGGCTAGCGGGGACTACGAGCAGTACTTC. It is translated as CASSLEASGDYEQYF.